The 19 T cell receptor beta chains given below trace back to one sample, sequenced in a study of molecular identifiers for immune sequencing clone quantification. One entry per CDR3 protein results from TCRdb running MiXCR on the PCR reads. The sample has under 350,000 distinct CDR3 sequences, 24% seen once. Sequenced: naive CD8+ T cells from blood, with Jurkat cell RNA spiked in. Specified subset: FACS-sorted CD8+CD4-CCR7+CD45RA+ naive T cells. These receptors originate from a human donor in good health. Some libraries in this study had Jurkat cell RNA spiked in.

The chain combines TRBV3-1 with TRBJ2-3; D gene ambiguous. V lost 0 bases to trimming and J lost 6 bases, with 10 bases between them. Germline CDR1 and CDR2: LGHDT and YNNKEL (reference sequence). The CDR3 sequence is 14 residues long. The CDR3 region is CASSQDPFVDTQYF. In DNA form, the CDR3 reads TGTGCCAGCAGCCAAGACCCCTTCGTCGATACGCAGTATTTT.

Many counts were recorded for this clonotype. This chain links TRBV12-3 or TRBV12-4 with TRBJ2-1, with TRBD2 identical over 13 bases. V trimming: 3 bases; J trimming: 6 bases; junction bases outside the gene matches: 5. This CDR3 has 16 amino acids. The DNA of the CDR3 is TGTGCCAGCAGTTTCCCCGGACTAGCGGGAGTCAATGAGCAGTTCTTC. Its translation: CASSFPGLAGVNEQFF.

A note on this clonotype: One base separates it from a far larger clone, so it is likely a read error. The chain couples TRBV6-6 to TRBJ1-1; D gene unclear. Germline V gene lookup returns CDR1 MNHNY and CDR2 SVGAGI (reference sequence). The CDR3 spans 13 residues. DNA for the CDR3: TGTGCCAGCAGTTACTCGGGCGGCACTGAAGCTTTATTT. The encoded protein is CASSYSGGTEALF.

The sample holds many counts of this clonotype. CDR3 sequence: CASSQEVSTGYEQYF. Here the CDR3 DNA reads TGCGCCAGCAGCCAAGAGGTCTCGACGGGCTACGAGCAGTACTTC. This chain joins TRBV4-3 and TRBJ2-7; no clear D. The CDR3 has 15 amino acids. V gave up 0 bases and J gave up 3 bases, with 12 bases separating them. CDR1 and CDR2 (germline): LGHNA, YSLEER.

This clonotype was counted only a few times. This chain joins TRBV5-6 and TRBJ2-1; no clear D gene. V dropped 3 bases and J dropped 9 bases, with 7 bases sitting between them. The CDR3 is made up of 11 amino acids. The germline V gene encodes CDR1 SGHDT and CDR2 YYEEEE. As DNA, the CDR3 is TGTGCCAGCAGCTCCGAAGTTGAGCAGTTCTTC. This sequence encodes CASSSEVEQFF.

About this clonotype: One base away lies a much larger clone, so this may be a sequencing read error. V and J are TRBV2 and TRBJ2-2; TRBD1 matches 7 bases. Germline assignment: CDR1 SNHLY and CDR2 FYNNEI. The CDR3 loop spans 15 amino acids. The CDR3 DNA reads as TGTACCAGCAGAGATACAGGGGCGGGCACCGGGGAGCTGTTTTTT. Its protein product is CTSRDTGAGTGELFF.

The genes are TRBV5-1 and TRBJ2-1; 7 bases align to TRBD1. This CDR3 spans 15 amino acids. The V gene's germline CDR1 is SGHRS and CDR2 YFSETQ. V lost 4 bases, J lost 7 bases, and 11 bases stayed unmatched. CDR3: CASSTTTGYYNEQFF. The CDR3 coding sequence is TGCGCCAGCAGCACAACGACAGGGTATTATAATGAGCAGTTCTTC. Together with reference TRBV5-1 and TRBJ2-1, the CDR3 gives the full variable domain: KAGVTQTPRYLIKTRGQQVTLSCSPISGHRSVSWYQQTPGQGLQFLFEYFSETQRNKGNFPGRFSGRQFSNSRSEMNVSTLELGDSALYLCASSTTTGYYNEQFFGPGTRLTVL.

This CDR3 reads CASRYDTSTDTQYF. The CDR3 DNA is TGTGCCAGCAGATATGACACTAGCACAGATACGCAGTATTTT. The chain couples TRBV2 to TRBJ2-3; D gene ambiguous. CDR3 size: 14 residues. Germline V gene lookup returns CDR1 SNHLY and CDR2 FYNNEI. V gave up 6 bases and J gave up 0 bases, with 10 bases separating them.

This clonotype was recorded many times. The chain combines TRBV6-6 with TRBJ1-1; no firm D call. Looked up from germline, CDR1 is MNHNY and CDR2 is SVGAGI (reference sequence). Trimming left V 6 bases short and J 0 bases short, with 14 bases between. The CDR3 has 15 residues. CDR3 residues: CASRERHRLNTEAFF. CDR3 bases: TGTGCCAGCAGAGAGAGACACCGTCTGAACACTGAAGCTTTCTTT.

This clonotype was recorded many times. The V gene is TRBV29-1, the J gene TRBJ2-5; D is possibly TRBD1 or TRBD2 (6 bases each). Trimming removed 4 bases from V and 5 bases from J, with 20 bases in between. The CDR3 is 15 amino acids. Looked up from germline, CDR1 is SQVTM and CDR2 is ANQGSEA. DNA for the CDR3: TGCAGCGTTGTAGGATGGGGGGCGCTTGGCGAGACCCAGTACTTC. Translated: CSVVGWGALGETQYF.

The chain has TRBV9 and TRBJ1-6; the D is unclear. CDR1 SGDLS and CDR2 YYNGEE come from the germline V gene. V lost 1 base and J 7 bases, leaving 18 bases between the germline ends. The CDR3 sequence is 17 residues long. The CDR3 protein is CASSVNSRVSPNSPLHF. CDR3 nucleotide sequence: TGTGCCAGCAGCGTAAATTCTCGGGTATCACCCAATTCACCCCTCCACTTT.

The V and J genes are TRBV11-2 and TRBJ2-7; 7 nucleotides agree with TRBD1. Germline assignment: CDR1 SGHAT and CDR2 FQNNGV. This CDR3 comprises 20 residues. Trimming removed 4 bases from V and 4 bases from J; junction bases left unmatched: 25. DNA for the CDR3: TGTGCCAGCAGCTCAGGGGGTCCGGGACCAGCCCAAGTCCGGCCTTACGAGCAGTACTTC. Encoded protein: CASSSGGPGPAQVRPYEQYF.

This sequence joins TRBV27 and TRBJ1-1; possible D gene TRBD1, 5 bases. CDR1 MNHEY and CDR2 SMNVEV come from the germline V gene (reference sequence). There are 13 residues in the CDR3. V was trimmed by 5 bases and J by 5 bases, leaving 12 bases between them. The chain's CDR3 is CASSAPGLTEAFF. In nucleotides, the CDR3 is TGTGCCAGCAGTGCCCCAGGGTTAACTGAAGCTTTCTTT.

Notes on this clonotype: A much larger clone lies one base from this, so it may be a read error. Because the CDR3 is missing its conserved closing phenylalanine or tryptophan, this is likely a read error. The chain is built from TRBV5-1 and TRBJ2-2; D remains unclear. Germline CDR1 reads SGHRS; CDR2 reads YFSETQ. The CDR3 extends over 14 amino acids. Trimming removed 4 bases from V and 1 base from J, with 8 bases in between. The CDR3 nucleotides are TGCGCCAGCAGCAAGGACGGGAACACCGGGGAGCTGTTTCTT. It yields the protein CASSKDGNTGELFL.

Notes on this clonotype: This sequence may be a read error, since a much larger clone differs from it by one base. The gene calls are TRBV29-1 and TRBJ1-1, with no clear D. The CDR3 has 10 residues. The germline V gene encodes CDR1 SQVTM and CDR2 ANQGSEA. CDR3 loop: CSVESTEAIF. CDR3 bases: TGCAGCGTTGAAAGCACTGAAGCTATCTTT.

The sample holds many counts of this clonotype. The chain has TRBV7-6 and TRBJ2-3; a possible D gene is TRBD2 (6 bases). The CDR3 runs 17 residues. V dropped 2 bases and J dropped 0 bases, with 15 bases sitting between them. The germline V gene encodes CDR1 SGHVS and CDR2 FNYEAQ. CDR3 coding DNA: TGTGCCAGCAGCTTAATGTTGGCGGGAACTAGCACAGATACGCAGTATTTT. Translation: CASSLMLAGTSTDTQYF.

This clonotype was detected a few times. The V gene is TRBV6-2 or TRBV6-3, the J gene TRBJ2-2; D remains ambiguous. Trimming took off 6 bases at V and 6 bases at J, with 11 bases between the two ends. CDR3 size: 13 residues. Germline lookup yields CDR1 MNHEY and CDR2 SVGEGT. The CDR3 sequence is CASSQSRAGELFF. The CDR3 coding sequence is TGTGCCAGCAGCCAGTCTAGGGCCGGGGAGCTGTTTTTT.

This clonotype was observed at least ten times. V is TRBV12-5 and J is TRBJ2-2; D is unresolved. V gave up 0 bases and J gave up 8 bases, with 7 bases separating them. Germline V gene data show CDR1 as LGHNT and CDR2 as FRNRAP. The CDR3 extends over 13 amino acids. The CDR3: CASGLVPHGELFF. CDR3 in DNA: TGTGCTAGTGGTTTGGTCCCTCATGGGGAGCTGTTTTTT. The whole variable domain, remainder taken from reference TRBV12-5 and TRBJ2-2, is DARVTQTPRHKVTEMGQEVTMRCQPILGHNTVFWYRQTMMQGLELLAYFRNRAPLDDSGMPKDRFSAEMPDATLATLKIQPSEPRDSAVYFCASGLVPHGELFFGEGSRLTVL.

There are a few counts of this clonotype. This chain connects TRBV29-1 to TRBJ2-2; the match to TRBD2 covers 7 bases. The CDR3 runs to 14 residues. Germline V gene data show CDR1 as SQVTM and CDR2 as ANQGSEA. Trimming at V came to 3 bases and at J to 3 bases, leaving 4 bases not matched to a gene. The CDR3 bases are TGCAGCGTTGAGGGGGGGTTGGACACCGGGGAGCTGTTTTTT. As protein: CSVEGGLDTGELFF.